Shown below are 9 T cell receptor beta chains from a single sample sequenced in a study of control samples from healthy donors and cancer patients. The repertoire was sequenced with immunoSEQ multiplex PCR; TCRdb's copy has only in-frame clones and lacks some. The table includes 140,000 to 150,000 clones, 89% detected once. The material sequenced was blood. The receptor set was obtained from a man aged 25 to 45 in good health.

The V call is TRBV30, the J call TRBJ1-2; D is ambiguous. Deletions cut 2 bases from V and 8 bases from J, with 9 bases between. The V gene's germline CDR1 is GTSNPN and CDR2 SVGIG (reference sequence). The CDR3 extends over 11 amino acids. CDR3 in amino acids: CAWSIQSGYTF. The CDR3 DNA reads as TGTGCCTGGAGTATACAGAGCGGCTACACCTTC.

The chain employs TRBV5-4 and TRBJ2-3; the D gene is possibly TRBD1 (5 bases). Germline V gives CDR1 SGHNT, CDR2 YYREEE (reference sequence). V lost 0 bases to trimming and J lost 11 bases, with 16 bases between them. This CDR3 region has 14 residues. The CDR3 reads CASSLGGPRYGQYF. The CDR3 DNA reads TGTGCCAGCAGCTTGGGGGGCCCCAGATATGGGCAGTATTTT.

The chain links TRBV7-2 to TRBJ2-7, with a weak D call TRBD1 (5 bases). Trimming shortened V by 6 bases and J by 0 bases, and 15 bases separated the two germline ends. CDR1 SGHTA and CDR2 FQGNSA come from the germline V gene. The CDR3 contains 15 residues. The chain's CDR3 is CASSFLGDSSYEQYF. The CDR3 coding sequence is TGTGCCAGCAGTTTTTTAGGCGACAGCTCCTACGAGCAGTACTTC.

The rearrangement links TRBV30 to TRBJ2-1; D is unresolved. CDR1 is GTSNPN, CDR2 SVGIG, per germline (reference sequence). This CDR3 spans 13 amino acids. The V and J ends lost 1 base and 5 bases respectively, with 9 bases between them. The CDR3 spells CAWSGDFDNEQFF. The CDR3 bases are TGTGCCTGGAGTGGCGACTTCGACAATGAGCAGTTCTTC.

This rearrangement joins TRBV5-6 to TRBJ2-2; 11 nucleotides align to TRBD2. Germline V gene sequence: CDR1 SGHDT, CDR2 YYEEEE. This CDR3 has 16 amino acids. V gave up 4 bases and J gave up 6 bases; unmatched junction bases: 8. CDR3 nucleotide sequence: TGTGCCAGCAGCAGAATGACTAGCGGGACGTCCGGGGAGCTGTTTTTT. Protein: CASSRMTSGTSGELFF.

The rearrangement uses TRBV12-3 or TRBV12-4 and TRBJ1-3; D unresolved. Trimming left V 6 bases short and J 3 bases short, with 9 bases between. CDR3 length: 13 amino acids. CDR3 sequence: CASSQQNGNTIYF. The DNA for the CDR3 is TGTGCCAGCAGCCAGCAAAATGGAAACACCATATATTTT.

The chain has TRBV2 and TRBJ2-1; D call uncertain. The germline V gene has CDR1 SNHLY and CDR2 FYNNEI. There are 15 residues in the CDR3. The V and J ends lost 5 bases and 7 bases respectively, with 18 bases between them. CDR3 nucleotides: TGTGCCAGCAGTCAGACTGGGAAGATGGTGAATGAGCAGTTCTTC. It specifies CASSQTGKMVNEQFF.

This clone was recorded only once. This rearrangement joins TRBV4-2 to TRBJ2-3, with D possibly being TRBD2 (5 bases). CDR1 is LGHNA, CDR2 YNFKEQ, per germline. The CDR3 contains 15 residues. V was trimmed by 2 bases and J by 0 bases, leaving 9 bases between them. The CDR3 sequence: CASSQQLGSTDTQYF. The CDR3 nucleotides are TGTGCCAGCAGCCAACAACTAGGAAGCACAGATACGCAGTATTTT.

This chain uses TRBV12-5 with TRBJ2-1, with D possibly TRBD2 on 6 matching bases. Germline V gene sequence: CDR1 LGHNT, CDR2 FRNRAP. The CDR3 spans 12 residues. V lost 7 bases and J 5 bases, leaving 9 bases between the germline ends. The chain's CDR3 is CASVDYNNEQFF. Written as DNA, the CDR3 is TGTGCTAGTGTGGACTATAACAATGAGCAGTTCTTC.